One sample yielded the 5 T cell receptor beta chains listed below, sequenced in a study of blood T cell repertoires in COVID-19. The method was immunoSEQ multiplex PCR; TCRdb's version includes in-frame clones alone and lacks a portion of them. The data show 77,000 or so clones, approximately 90% seen once. Material for sequencing was peripheral blood. The receptors stem from a man aged 50-60 years with active COVID-19.

This sequence joins TRBV29-1 and TRBJ2-3; possible D gene TRBD1, 5 bases. The V end lost 2 bases, the J end lost 6 bases, and 24 bases lay between the germline ends. The CDR3 is made up of 17 amino acids. Per germline, CDR1 SQVTM and CDR2 ANQGSEA. The CDR3: CSVERQGGFFLLDTQYF. The CDR3 nucleotides are TGCAGCGTTGAAAGGCAGGGTGGTTTTTTTTTGCTGGATACGCAGTATTTT.

The CDR3, as DNA: TGTGCCAGCAGGCAGGGACAGGGCAACTACAATGAGCAGTTCTTC. Translated, it gives CASRQGQGNYNEQFF. The rearrangement uses TRBV27 and TRBJ2-1; 9 nucleotides align to TRBD1. Germline V gives CDR1 MNHEY, CDR2 SMNVEV (reference sequence). The CDR3 runs to 15 residues. Trimming removed 6 bases from V and 3 bases from J; junction bases left unmatched: 6.

The rearrangement uses TRBV19 and TRBJ1-2, with TRBD1 as a possible D gene (6 bases). The germline CDR1 and CDR2 sequences are LNHDA and SQIVND (reference sequence). Trimming took off 5 bases at V and 8 bases at J, with 12 bases between the two ends. The CDR3 length is 12 residues. The CDR3 DNA follows: TGTGCCAGTAGTCGCGGGGGCTTAGGCTACACCTTC. Encoded protein: CASSRGGLGYTF. The entire variable domain, with the rest obtained from reference TRBV19 and TRBJ1-2, is as follows: DGGITQSPKYLFRKEGQNVTLSCEQNLNHDAMYWYRQDPGQGLRLIYYSQIVNDFQKGDIAEGYSVSREKKESFPLTVTSAQKNPTAFYLCASSRGGLGYTFGSGTRLTVV.

V usage is TRBV5-1 and J usage is TRBJ2-5, with D possibly being TRBD2 (5 bases). Germline V gene lookup returns CDR1 SGHRS and CDR2 YFSETQ. V lost 4 bases to trimming and J lost 1 base, with 14 bases between them. The CDR3 is 15 amino acids. CDR3 region: CASSMISGTQETQYF. Written as DNA, the CDR3 is TGCGCCAGCAGCATGATAAGCGGAACCCAAGAGACCCAGTACTTC.

This rearrangement joins TRBV7-6 to TRBJ2-7, with 7 bases fitting TRBD1. J lost 3 bases, V lost 5 bases, and 10 bases had no gene match. This CDR3 has 15 residues. Germline V gives CDR1 SGHVS, CDR2 FNYEAQ. The DNA of the CDR3 is TGTGCCAGCAGCCTTCACAGGGGAATAAGCTACGAGCAGTACTTC. This sequence encodes CASSLHRGISYEQYF. Supplemented by reference TRBV7-6 and TRBJ2-7, the full variable domain reads GAGVSQSPRYKVTKRGQDVALRCDPISGHVSLYWYRQALGQGPEFLTYFNYEAQQDKSGLPNDRFSAERPEGSISTLTIQRTEQRDSAMYRCASSLHRGISYEQYFGPGTRLTVT.